Each of the 20 T cell receptor beta chains below was sequenced from the same sample in a study of shared clonotypes between healthy human individuals. Here immunoSEQ multiplex PCR was the method, and the copy in TCRdb shows in-frame clones only, minus some. The table includes about half a million clones, roughly 77% detected once. The source material was PBMCs. The receptors derive from a woman aged 35 to 49 in good health. Some clones in this sample may be carry-over from other donors' samples.

This chain joins TRBV29-1 and TRBJ2-2; the D is unclear. CDR1 is SQVTM and CDR2 is ANQGSEA in the germline V gene. This CDR3 is 11 amino acids long. Trimming removed 0 bases from V and 9 bases from J, with 5 bases in between. CDR3 nucleotide sequence: TGCAGCGTTGAAGAGAGCTGGGAGCTGTTTTTT. It codes for CSVEESWELFF.

The chain uses TRBV6-4 and TRBJ1-5; D gene ambiguous. The CDR3 is made up of 13 amino acids. CDR1 and CDR2 (germline): MRHNA, SNTAGT. With 5 bases removed from V and 1 base from J, the gap between germline ends came to 6 bases. The CDR3 nucleotides read TGTGCCAGCAGTCAAGAGAGCAATCAGCCCCAGCATTTT. It codes for CASSQESNQPQHF.

This chain joins TRBV9 and TRBJ2-2; TRBD2 aligns across 13 bases. The CDR3 runs to 15 residues. Germline V CDR1 and CDR2: SGDLS, YYNGEE. With V trimmed by 5 bases and J by 7 bases, 5 bases remained unmatched. In DNA form, the CDR3 reads TGTGCCAGCAGACCGGGACTAGCGGGAATCGGGGAGCTGTTTTTT. Translation: CASRPGLAGIGELFF.

The rearrangement links TRBV5-4 to TRBJ2-3, with 12 bases matching TRBD2. The ends lost 3 bases at V and 2 bases at J; junction bases unmatched: 4. The CDR3 totals 16 residues. CDR1 is SGHNT and CDR2 is YYREEE in the germline V gene (reference sequence). CDR3 sequence (DNA): TGTGCCAGCAGCTCCGGACTAGCGGGACACACAGATACGCAGTATTTT. It codes for CASSSGLAGHTDTQYF. Drawing the rest from reference TRBV5-4 and TRBJ2-3, the complete variable domain is ETGVTQSPTHLIKTRGQQVTLRCSSQSGHNTVSWYQQALGQGPQFIFQYYREEENGRGNFPPRFSGLQFPNYSSELNVNALELDDSALYLCASSSGLAGHTDTQYFGPGTRLTVL.

This clone was detected once. This chain connects TRBV19 to TRBJ2-5, with 9 bases fitting TRBD2. The germline CDR1 and CDR2 sequences are LNHDA and SQIVND (reference sequence). The CDR3 is made up of 13 amino acids. The trim removed 5 bases at V and 5 bases at J, leaving 3 bases unmatched. The CDR3 DNA is TGTGCCAGTAGTCCTGGACTAGCGGAGACCCAGTACTTC. Its protein product is CASSPGLAETQYF.

This chain connects TRBV7-9 to TRBJ1-2; D uncertain. Trimming took off 3 bases at V and 8 bases at J, with 7 bases between the two ends. Per the germline V gene, CDR1 is SEHNR and CDR2 is FQNEAQ (reference sequence). The CDR3 sequence is 11 residues long. CDR3 amino acids: CASSFVEGYTF. DNA for the CDR3: TGTGCCAGCAGCTTTGTAGAGGGCTACACCTTC.

The chain is built from TRBV18 and TRBJ1-1; TRBD1 agrees at 9 bases. The length of the CDR3 is 14 residues. V lost 3 bases to trimming and J lost 3 bases; unmatched junction nucleotides: 2. The germline gives CDR1 KGHSH, CDR2 LQKENI. The CDR3 bases are TGTGCCAGCTCACCGACAGGGGGGGACACTGAAGCTTTCTTT. Amino acids: CASSPTGGDTEAFF.

The CDR3: CASSLTAGRLDTEAFF. In nucleotides, the CDR3 is TGTGCCAGCAGTTTAACCGCGGGGCGCCTGGACACTGAAGCTTTCTTT. The chain has TRBV27 and TRBJ1-1; tentatively, D is TRBD1 (5 bases). Germline V gene lookup returns CDR1 MNHEY and CDR2 SMNVEV (reference sequence). This CDR3 comprises 16 residues. Trimming took off 2 bases at V and 3 bases at J, with 16 bases between the two ends.

This chain connects TRBV29-1 to TRBJ2-6; D possibly corresponds to TRBD2 (6 bases). V was shortened by 7 bases and J by 1 base, with 8 bases between the two germline ends. Germline assignment: CDR1 SQVTM and CDR2 ANQGSEA. The CDR3 sequence is 13 residues long. As DNA, the CDR3 is TGCAGCGCCGGAGGGTCTGGGGCCAACGTCCTGACTTTC. This encodes CSAGGSGANVLTF.

This clone was counted ten times or more. This rearrangement joins TRBV15 to TRBJ2-3, with TRBD2 matching 7 bases. The J segment lost 6 bases and the V segment lost 5 bases, leaving 11 bases of the junction unmatched. The length of the CDR3 is 15 residues. Germline V gene sequence: CDR1 LNHNV, CDR2 YYDKDF (reference sequence). DNA of the CDR3: TGTGCCACCAGCCCTACTACCTGGGGGGGGGATACGCAGTATTTT. Translated, it gives CATSPTTWGGDTQYF. Full variable domain (outside the CDR3, taken from reference TRBV15 and TRBJ2-3): DAMVIQNPRYQVTQFGKPVTLSCSQTLNHNVMYWYQQKSSQAPKLLFHYYDKDFNNEADTPDNFQSRRPNTSFCFLDIRSPGLGDTAMYLCATSPTTWGGDTQYFGPGTRLTVL.

This clone was seen just once. The chain is built from TRBV4-1 and TRBJ2-2; weak D call: TRBD1 (5 bases). The CDR3 length is 15 residues. Germline CDR1 is MGHRA and CDR2 is YSYEKL. V shed 1 base and J shed 3 bases, with 9 bases lying between them. The CDR3 protein is CASSQAWGDTGELFF. The CDR3 DNA is TGCGCCAGCAGCCAAGCTTGGGGCGACACCGGGGAGCTGTTTTTT.

The rearrangement uses TRBV7-2 and TRBJ1-5; 10 bases fit TRBD1. The CDR3 is 15 amino acids. Germline V gene sequence: CDR1 SGHTA, CDR2 FQGNSA. V lost 1 base to trimming and J lost 5 bases; unmatched junction nucleotides: 2. The CDR3, as DNA: TGTGCCAGCAGCTTAGTGGGGACAGGGGATCAGCCCCAGCATTTT. As protein: CASSLVGTGDQPQHF.

This chain uses TRBV27 with TRBJ2-7, with 11 bases fitting TRBD1. Germline V gene lookup returns CDR1 MNHEY and CDR2 SMNVEV (reference sequence). The CDR3 length is 14 residues. V dropped 5 bases and J dropped 4; count of bases not matched to a gene: 4. DNA for the CDR3: TGTGCCAGCAGTCCCTGGGACAGGGGGTACGAGCAGTACTTC. It codes for CASSPWDRGYEQYF.

In this sample, this clone turned up a few times. The J gene is TRBJ2-1, the V gene TRBV18, with D perhaps matching TRBD1 (5 bases). V gave up 6 bases and J gave up 5 bases, with 17 bases separating them. Germline-derived CDR1 and CDR2 are KGHSH and LQKENI. The CDR3 has 15 residues. The CDR3 DNA sequence: TGTGCCAGCTCGGCAATCTCGTCGACAGACAATGAGCAGTTCTTC. It specifies CASSAISSTDNEQFF.

The chain is built from TRBV27 and TRBJ2-1; possible D gene TRBD1, 5 bases. Germline CDR1 reads MNHEY; CDR2 reads SMNVEV (reference sequence). The CDR3 contains 13 residues. Trimming pared 5 bases from V and 3 bases from J, leaving 8 bases between. The CDR3 reads CASSPGFYNEQFF. CDR3 DNA sequence: TGTGCCAGCAGTCCAGGGTTCTACAATGAGCAGTTCTTC.

This clone was seen ten or more times. The chain joins TRBV7-9 to TRBJ1-3; TRBD1 aligns across 11 bases. The length of the CDR3 is 15 residues. V was clipped by 6 bases and J by 1 base; unmatched bases: 2. CDR1 and CDR2 (germline): SEHNR, FQNEAQ (reference sequence). For the CDR3, the DNA is TGTGCCAGCAGAGGGGACAGGGGGTCTGGAAACACCATATATTTT. This translates into CASRGDRGSGNTIYF.

The rearrangement joins TRBV2 to TRBJ2-2, with 15 bases fitting TRBD2. The length of the CDR3 is 19 residues. Trimming took 10 bases from V and 1 from J; bases not matched to a gene: 13. From germline, CDR1 is SNHLY and CDR2 FYNNEI. CDR3 sequence reads: CAIKPPGTSGRMNTGELFF. The CDR3 bases are TGTGCCATCAAACCACCTGGGACTAGCGGGAGGATGAACACCGGGGAGCTGTTTTTT.

The rearrangement uses TRBV19 and TRBJ2-5, with D possibly being TRBD1 (7 bases). Germline assignment: CDR1 LNHDA and CDR2 SQIVND (reference sequence). Trimming took off 1 base at V and 7 bases at J, with 10 bases between the two ends. This CDR3 region has 13 residues. The CDR3 protein is CASSIGQGGTQYF. CDR3 sequence (DNA): TGTGCCAGTAGTATAGGACAGGGAGGGACCCAGTACTTC.

V is TRBV5-4 and J is TRBJ2-7; D not certain. Deletions cut 4 bases from V and 2 bases from J, with 10 bases between. CDR1 is SGHNT and CDR2 is YYREEE in the germline V gene (reference sequence). The CDR3 loop spans 13 amino acids. DNA for the CDR3: TGTGCCAGCAGCACGGCGGATGCCTACGAGCAGTACTTC. Encoded protein: CASSTADAYEQYF.

This chain connects TRBV6-4 to TRBJ2-5, with 7 positions matching TRBD1. Germline CDR1 reads MRHNA; CDR2 reads SNTAGT. CDR3 length: 18 residues. The V segment lost 4 bases and the J segment 3 bases; nucleotides outside the gene matches: 17. For the CDR3, the DNA is TGTGCCAGCAGTGTATTCCACCGGGACAGAAGGTCGGAAGAGACCCAGTACTTC. Protein product: CASSVFHRDRRSEETQYF.